The 14 T cell receptor beta chains below all came from one sample that was sequenced in a study of cytomegalovirus exposure and HLA in healthy donors (TCRdb year 2017). Library creation used the immunoSEQ multiplex PCR assay. What TCRdb holds here is the immuneACCESS table cut down to in-frame rearrangements. Part of the clones is not present; checked against another copy, under half of the missing clones reflect an unresolved V gene, and the others are unexplained. The sample table lists some 84,000 clones, approximately 91% of them with a count of one. The ten top clones hold about 2.2% of the sample. Sequencing input: PBMCs. These receptors were collected from a man aged 25 to 45 in good health and CMV-seronegative.

The V gene is TRBV19, the J gene TRBJ2-2, with unresolved D. Germline CDR1 LNHDA, CDR2 SQIVND (reference sequence). Trimming stripped 9 bases from V and 0 bases from J, with 11 bases between. The CDR3 spans 14 residues. CDR3 residues: CASCRGANTGELFF. CDR3 DNA sequence: TGTGCCAGCTGCAGAGGAGCGAACACCGGGGAGCTGTTTTTT.

The gene calls are TRBV5-8 and TRBJ1-3; 9 bases are a match to TRBD1. With 2 bases clipped from V and 2 bases from J, the junction kept 2 bases outside the gene matches. This CDR3 has 15 residues. Germline V lookup: CDR1 SGHTS, CDR2 YDEGEE. The CDR3 loop reads CASSFTGGAGNTIYF. The CDR3 DNA follows: TGTGCCAGCAGCTTTACAGGGGGCGCTGGAAACACCATATATTTT.

This clone was counted between two and nine times. The chain has TRBV30 and TRBJ2-1; 10 bases align to TRBD1. The CDR3 length is 17 residues. Germline V gene data show CDR1 as GTSNPN and CDR2 as SVGIG (reference sequence). V lost 2 bases to trimming and J lost 7 bases; unmatched junction nucleotides: 14. The CDR3 bases are TGTGCCTGGAGTCCTACGAAGGACAGGGGGGACTTGAATGAGCAGTTCTTC. Translated, it gives CAWSPTKDRGDLNEQFF.

This sequence joins TRBV10-1 and TRBJ2-3; 8 bases map to TRBD1. The CDR3 runs 14 residues. The V gene end was trimmed by 5 bases and the J gene end by 3 bases; junction bases not matched to a gene: 4. Germline CDR1 WNHNN, CDR2 SYGVQD (reference sequence). CDR3 nucleotide sequence: TGCGCCAGCAGTAAGACAGGGGCTACAGATACGCAGTATTTT. Translation gives CASSKTGATDTQYF.

The chain links TRBV6-4 to TRBJ1-1; 8 bases are shared with TRBD1. With 4 bases clipped from V and 1 base from J, the junction kept 2 bases outside the gene matches. CDR1 and CDR2 (germline): MRHNA, SNTAGT. This CDR3 is 14 amino acids long. The CDR3 bases are TGTGCCAGCAGTGCGGGACAGGCGAACACTGAAGCTTTCTTT. Translated: CASSAGQANTEAFF.

The chain joins TRBV28 to TRBJ2-3; 9 nucleotides line up with TRBD1. The junction had 12 bases not matched to a gene; V was cut back by 7 bases and J by 7 bases. This CDR3 is 15 amino acids long. Germline V gene data show CDR1 as MDHEN and CDR2 as SYDVKM. Here the CDR3 reads CASTPPGQGRNTQYF. CDR3 in DNA: TGTGCCAGCACCCCCCCGGGACAGGGTAGAAATACGCAGTATTTT.

This clone has only one observation. The rearrangement links TRBV5-1 to TRBJ1-5, with 8 bases that match TRBD1. The CDR3 extends over 19 amino acids. Trimming took 0 bases from V and 4 from J; bases not matched to a gene: 15. Per the germline V gene, CDR1 is SGHRS and CDR2 is YFSETQ. CDR3 nucleotides: TGCGCCAGCAGCTTGGGGCCTGGGGTAGGGGACAGGAGAAATCAGCCCCAGCATTTT. Translating it yields CASSLGPGVGDRRNQPQHF.

The rearrangement uses TRBV5-1 and TRBJ2-5; D is possibly TRBD2 (5 bases). The V gene lost 2 bases and the J gene lost 4 bases, with 6 bases spanning the gap. This CDR3 comprises 12 residues. CDR1 and CDR2 from the germline V gene are SGHRS and YFSETQ. For the CDR3, the DNA is TGCGCCAGCAGCTTTGAGGGAGAGACCCAGTACTTC. The encoded protein is CASSFEGETQYF. The full variable domain, with the rest looked up from reference TRBV5-1 and TRBJ2-5, is KAGVTQTPRYLIKTRGQQVTLSCSPISGHRSVSWYQQTPGQGLQFLFEYFSETQRNKGNFPGRFSGRQFSNSRSEMNVSTLELGDSALYLCASSFEGETQYFGPGTRLLVL.

The chain employs TRBV28 and TRBJ2-7; 7 bases map to TRBD1. The CDR3 spans 13 residues. V gave up 5 bases and J gave up 5 bases; unmatched junction bases: 6. Germline assignment: CDR1 MDHEN and CDR2 SYDVKM. The CDR3 DNA reads TGTGCCAGCAGTAAACGACAGGGCCACGAGCAGTACTTC. Translating gives CASSKRQGHEQYF.

The J gene is TRBJ2-1, the V gene TRBV2, with 11 bases identical to TRBD2. Germline V gene lookup returns CDR1 SNHLY and CDR2 FYNNEI. This CDR3 region has 15 residues. The ends lost 5 bases at V and 2 bases at J; junction bases unmatched: 2. For the CDR3, the DNA is TGTGCCAGCAGTAAGGGACTAGCGGCCTACAATGAGCAGTTCTTC. Protein sequence: CASSKGLAAYNEQFF.

The V and J genes are TRBV15 and TRBJ1-6; D gene ambiguous. V lost 0 bases, J lost 9 bases, and 9 bases lay in between. CDR3 length: 14 amino acids. Per the germline V gene, CDR1 is LNHNV and CDR2 is YYDKDF (reference sequence). CDR3 in DNA: TGTGCCACCAGCAGAGATCGGGAGTCTTCACCCCTCCACTTT. Translated: CATSRDRESSPLHF.

The rearrangement links TRBV19 to TRBJ2-1; D ambiguous. The CDR3 is 13 amino acids. CDR1 is LNHDA, CDR2 SQIVND, per germline (reference sequence). Trimming took off 4 bases at V and 4 bases at J, with 8 bases between the two ends. The CDR3 reads CASSNHSYNEQFF. For the CDR3, the DNA is TGTGCCAGTAGTAACCACTCATACAATGAGCAGTTCTTC.

The chain joins TRBV5-4 to TRBJ2-1, with 8 bases that match TRBD2. Trimming removed 4 bases from V and 7 bases from J; junction bases left unmatched: 13. CDR1 and CDR2 (germline): SGHNT, YYREEE (reference sequence). The CDR3 extends over 16 amino acids. The CDR3 reads CASSRTKLGLDNEQFF. The CDR3 coding sequence is TGTGCCAGCAGCCGGACTAAATTGGGACTAGATAATGAGCAGTTCTTC.

The chain recombines TRBV11-2 with TRBJ2-5; 11 bases agree with TRBD2. CDR1 and CDR2 (germline): SGHAT, FQNNGV. With V trimmed by 5 bases and J by 8 bases, 7 bases remained unmatched. This CDR3 has 14 residues. DNA for the CDR3: TGTGCCAGCAGCACCATAGCGGGAGGGCCCACCCAGTACTTC. Translating it yields CASSTIAGGPTQYF.